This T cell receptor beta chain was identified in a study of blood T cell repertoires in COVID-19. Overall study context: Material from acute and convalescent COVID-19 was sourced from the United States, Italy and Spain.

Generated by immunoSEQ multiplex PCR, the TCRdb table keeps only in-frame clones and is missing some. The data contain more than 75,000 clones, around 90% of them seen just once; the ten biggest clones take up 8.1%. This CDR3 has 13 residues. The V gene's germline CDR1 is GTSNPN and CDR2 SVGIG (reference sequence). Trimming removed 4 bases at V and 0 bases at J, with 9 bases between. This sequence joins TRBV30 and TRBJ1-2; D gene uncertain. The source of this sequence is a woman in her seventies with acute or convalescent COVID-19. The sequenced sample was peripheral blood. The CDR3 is CAWTEAANYGYTF. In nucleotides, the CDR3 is TGTGCCTGGACTGAGGCCGCTAACTATGGCTACACCTTC.